This TCR beta chain was found in a study of response to subunit inactivated influenza vaccine. TCRdb recomputed calls from the RT-PCR reads with MiXCR, one row per CDR3 protein. The sample consists of about 700,000 distinct CDR3 sequences, about 14% of them appearing once. The sample in question was PBMCs from blood, obtained less than 15 days before vaccination. This clonotype was obtained from a middle-aged man who received an inactivated influenza vaccine.

The chain's CDR3 is CASSQEDYSNQPQHF. The CDR3 DNA reads TGTGCCAGCAGCCAAGAGGATTATAGCAATCAGCCCCAGCATTTT. The chain has TRBV4-2 and TRBJ1-5, with D unresolved. The CDR3 is made up of 15 amino acids. Germline assignment: CDR1 LGHNA and CDR2 YNFKEQ. Trimming shortened V by 0 bases and J by 0 bases, and 6 bases separated the two germline ends.